A single sample gave rise to the 21 T cell receptor beta chains below, sequenced in a study of cytomegalovirus exposure and HLA in healthy donors. The PCR employed 60 Vbeta primers together with 13 Jbeta primers. Data came from immunoSEQ multiplex PCR; TCRdb stores just in-frame clones and leaves some out. The data show over 150,000 clones, under 80% seen once. The sample was PBMCs. Receptors originate from a woman aged 50 to 60 in good health and CMV-seropositive.

The rearrangement links TRBV5-5 to TRBJ2-3; 9 bases are shared with TRBD1. The CDR3 consists of 14 residues. V lost 4 bases and J lost 6; bases outside the gene matches: 6. From germline, CDR1 is SGHKS and CDR2 YYEKEE (reference sequence). The DNA of the CDR3 is TGTGCCAGCAGCACGGGGACAGGGCTGGATACGCAGTATTTT. This codes for CASSTGTGLDTQYF.

The CDR3 DNA follows: TGTGCCAGCAGCAGTAAGGTTAGCGGGGGCCCCGGTACGCAGTATTTT. Its protein is CASSSKVSGGPGTQYF. This chain connects TRBV6-6 to TRBJ2-3, with TRBD2 matching 9 bases. The CDR3 runs 16 residues. V lost 6 bases, J lost 8 bases, and 15 bases stayed unmatched. Germline CDR1 is MNHNY and CDR2 is SVGAGI (reference sequence).

The chain combines TRBV6-1 with TRBJ2-5; 8 positions agree with TRBD1. The CDR3 spans 16 residues. The germline CDR1 and CDR2 sequences are MNHNS and SASEGT. Trimming at V came to 2 bases and at J to 1 base, leaving 6 bases not matched to a gene. Here the CDR3 reads CASSESWTGPQETQYF. The CDR3 DNA reads as TGTGCCAGCAGTGAATCCTGGACAGGGCCCCAAGAGACCCAGTACTTC.

This clone was detected a few times. The rearrangement joins TRBV4-1 to TRBJ1-5; the match to TRBD1 covers 7 bases. With 4 bases clipped from V and 3 bases from J, the junction kept 6 bases outside the gene matches. The CDR3 runs to 15 residues. CDR1 is MGHRA and CDR2 is YSYEKL in the germline V gene. In DNA form, the CDR3 reads TGCGCCAGCAGCCTTCAAGAGGGGGCCAATCAGCCCCAGCATTTT. This translates into CASSLQEGANQPQHF.

V and J are TRBV4-2 and TRBJ2-2, with 9 positions matching TRBD2. The CDR3 runs 19 residues. Germline loops: CDR1 LGHNA, CDR2 YNFKEQ. V dropped 0 bases and J dropped 0; count of bases not matched to a gene: 8. As DNA, the CDR3 is TGTGCCAGCAGCCAAGATTTGCTAGCGGGACTATCGAACACCGGGGAGCTGTTTTTT. This gives the protein CASSQDLLAGLSNTGELFF.

Here the CDR3 DNA reads TGTGCCAGTAGTATAGTGGAGGTGGCTGAAGCTTTCTTT. Protein: CASSIVEVAEAFF. The rearrangement joins TRBV19 to TRBJ1-1; D is undetermined. The CDR3 has 13 amino acids. Germline V gene data show CDR1 as LNHDA and CDR2 as SQIVND (reference sequence). V shed 1 base and J shed 6 bases, with 9 bases lying between them.

The rearrangement uses TRBV27 and TRBJ1-1; D possibly corresponds to TRBD1 (6 bases). V lost 6 bases and J 1 base, leaving 18 bases between the germline ends. The CDR3 totals 16 residues. Per germline, CDR1 MNHEY and CDR2 SMNVEV (reference sequence). As DNA, the CDR3 is TGTGCCAGCAGCTTAAGACGTAGCAGGGGGAACACTGAAGCTTTCTTT. It translates to CASSLRRSRGNTEAFF.

This clone occurred once. CDR3 coding DNA: TGTGCCAGCAGTGAAGAGGGACACCCCTATGGCTACACCTTC. Translated, it gives CASSEEGHPYGYTF. The rearrangement joins TRBV6-5 to TRBJ1-2; tentative D call: TRBD1 (6 bases). CDR1 and CDR2 from the germline V gene are MNHEY and SVGAGI. CDR3 length: 14 residues. Trimming left V 5 bases short and J 4 bases short, with 14 bases between.

This clone was counted only a few times. This chain joins TRBV6-5 and TRBJ2-3; D is possibly TRBD1 (6 bases). Germline values: CDR1 MNHEY, CDR2 SVGAGI. V was clipped by 4 bases and J by 7 bases, with 15 bases between them. The CDR3 contains 14 residues. The CDR3 coding sequence is TGTGCCAGCAGTTCTTCTACAGGGTGGAATACGCAGTATTTT. This sequence encodes CASSSSTGWNTQYF.

The V and J genes are TRBV4-1 and TRBJ2-7, with 11 bases lining up with TRBD1. The CDR3 is made up of 15 amino acids. Trimming at V came to 2 bases and at J to 2 bases, leaving 2 bases not matched to a gene. Germline loops: CDR1 MGHRA, CDR2 YSYEKL. The CDR3 spells CASSQMGQGAYEQYF. CDR3 bases: TGCGCCAGCAGCCAAATGGGACAGGGGGCCTACGAGCAGTACTTC.

This clone is a singleton in its sample. The chain employs TRBV19 and TRBJ1-2; 9 bases agree with TRBD1. Germline lookup yields CDR1 LNHDA and CDR2 SQIVND (reference sequence). The CDR3 consists of 14 residues. Trimming took 3 bases from V and 4 from J; bases not matched to a gene: 3. As DNA, the CDR3 is TGTGCCAGTAGTATCCGGACAGGGGTCTATGGCTACACCTTC. Amino acid sequence: CASSIRTGVYGYTF.

This sequence joins TRBV10-3 and TRBJ2-1; 7 nucleotides match TRBD1. V was pared by 3 bases and J by 6 bases, with 2 bases of the junction left unmatched. CDR1 and CDR2 from the germline V gene are ENHRY and SYGVKD. This CDR3 spans 13 amino acids. CDR3 in DNA: TGTGCCATCAGTGACAGGACAGGCAATGAGCAGTTCTTC. Protein product: CAISDRTGNEQFF.

The chain's CDR3 is CASSWRGGIPTEAFF. CDR3 nucleotides: TGTGCCAGCAGCTGGAGGGGGGGCATCCCAACTGAAGCTTTCTTT. This chain connects TRBV5-8 to TRBJ1-1; D is perhaps TRBD1 (6 bases). The CDR3 sequence is 15 residues long. V was shortened by 3 bases and J by 5 bases, with 17 bases between the two germline ends. Germline CDR1 and CDR2: SGHTS and YDEGEE.

This clone was observed once. The rearrangement uses TRBV5-1 and TRBJ2-3, with 9 nucleotides matching TRBD1. CDR1 is SGHRS, CDR2 YFSETQ, per germline. The junction had 6 bases not matched to a gene; V was cut back by 5 bases and J by 2 bases. The CDR3 contains 15 residues. CDR3 nucleotide sequence: TGCGCCAGCAGACGACAGGGGGGCTACACAGATACGCAGTATTTT. It codes for CASRRQGGYTDTQYF. Using reference TRBV5-1 and TRBJ2-3 for the parts outside the CDR3, the full variable domain is KAGVTQTPRYLIKTRGQQVTLSCSPISGHRSVSWYQQTPGQGLQFLFEYFSETQRNKGNFPGRFSGRQFSNSRSEMNVSTLELGDSALYLCASRRQGGYTDTQYFGPGTRLTVL.

V is TRBV6-5 and J is TRBJ1-1; possibly TRBD1 for D (5 bases). Between the trimmed V and J ends, which lost 5 bases and 4 bases, there was a span of 14 bases. The CDR3 totals 14 residues. Looked up from germline, CDR1 is MNHEY and CDR2 is SVGAGI. CDR3 in DNA: TGTGCCAGCAGTCTCAGGGTATGGGGCACTGAAGCTTTCTTT. Its translation is CASSLRVWGTEAFF.

This rearrangement joins TRBV30 to TRBJ1-5, with a possible D match to TRBD1 (6 bases). Looked up from germline, CDR1 is GTSNPN and CDR2 is SVGIG (reference sequence). Between the trimmed V and J ends, which lost 0 bases and 2 bases, there was a span of 14 bases. This CDR3 has 16 residues. CDR3 in DNA: TGTGCCTGGAGTGTTCCCAGGGGTTACGGCAATCAGCCCCAGCATTTT. It is translated as CAWSVPRGYGNQPQHF. Using reference TRBV30 and TRBJ1-5 for the parts outside the CDR3, the full variable domain is SQTIHQWPATLVQPVGSPLSLECTVEGTSNPNLYWYRQAAGRGLQLLFYSVGIGQISSEVPQNLSASRPQDRQFILSSKKLLLSDSGFYLCAWSVPRGYGNQPQHFGDGTRLSIL.

The chain has TRBV5-1 and TRBJ2-2, with TRBD2 as a possible D gene (5 bases). V gave up 7 bases and J gave up 6 bases, with 16 bases separating them. Germline V lookup: CDR1 SGHRS, CDR2 YFSETQ. The CDR3 has 14 amino acids. Here the CDR3 DNA reads TGCGCCAGCCTCCCAGCGGCCAACCCCGGGGAGCTGTTTTTT. Translated: CASLPAANPGELFF. The full variable domain, its missing parts supplied by reference TRBV5-1 and TRBJ2-2, is KAGVTQTPRYLIKTRGQQVTLSCSPISGHRSVSWYQQTPGQGLQFLFEYFSETQRNKGNFPGRFSGRQFSNSRSEMNVSTLELGDSALYLCASLPAANPGELFFGEGSRLTVL.

The J gene is TRBJ2-3, the V gene TRBV7-3; 11 bases are shared with TRBD2. Germline CDR1 reads SGHTA; CDR2 reads FQGTGA. CDR3 length: 15 residues. With V trimmed by 1 base and J by 5 bases, 2 bases remained unmatched. Written as DNA, the CDR3 is TGTGCCAGCAGCTTAATGGGACTAGCGGTAGATACGCAGTATTTT. It specifies CASSLMGLAVDTQYF. The complete variable domain, with remaining parts taken from reference TRBV7-3 and TRBJ2-3, reads GAGVSQTPSNKVTEKGKYVELRCDPISGHTALYWYRQSLGQGPEFLIYFQGTGAADDSGLPNDRFFAVRPEGSVSTLKIQRTERGDSAVYLCASSLMGLAVDTQYFGPGTRLTVL.

This clone was counted only a few times. The rearrangement joins TRBV11-2 to TRBJ1-1, with D unclear. V gave up 5 bases and J gave up 2 bases, with 9 bases separating them. Germline V gene sequence: CDR1 SGHAT, CDR2 FQNNGV. This CDR3 has 13 amino acids. The CDR3 is CASSPTRNTEAFF. Written as DNA, the CDR3 is TGTGCCAGCAGCCCCACTCGTAACACTGAAGCTTTCTTT.

The genes are TRBV9 and TRBJ2-5, with 16 positions matching TRBD2. V lost 3 bases and J lost 1; bases outside the gene matches: 3. The CDR3 is 17 amino acids. Germline CDR1 and CDR2: SGDLS and YYNGEE. The CDR3 bases are TGTGCCAGCAGCGCGGGACTAGCGGGGGGGCCCCAAGAGACCCAGTACTTC. Amino acid sequence: CASSAGLAGGPQETQYF.

This chain joins TRBV4-2 and TRBJ1-3; TRBD1 matches 7 bases. With V trimmed by 0 bases and J by 2 bases, 10 bases remained unmatched. In germline, CDR1 is LGHNA, CDR2 YNFKEQ. CDR3 size: 18 residues. The CDR3 spells CASSQDSDRERAGNTIYF. Written as DNA, the CDR3 is TGTGCCAGCAGCCAAGATTCCGACAGGGAGAGAGCTGGAAACACCATATATTTT.